This T cell receptor beta chain derives from a study of OX40 agonist ivuxolimab in advanced cancers. Trimming pared 5 bases from V and 3 bases from J, leaving 10 bases between. This CDR3 spans 13 amino acids. Germline values: CDR1 LNHDA, CDR2 SQIVND (reference sequence). People who had autoimmune disease history or systemic immunosuppression were excluded. Samples were taken at baseline and on day 1 of cycles 4 and 7. Study outcomes and limitations: Patients with a partial response at 0.1-3.0 mg/kg had among the lowest clonal expansion.

Sequenced by immunoSEQ multiplex PCR; TCRdb stores in-frame clones only, minus some. The sample has fewer than 80,000 clones, approximately 89% seen once. Concerning this clone itself: Its target is not known.

This material consisted of CD4+ or CD8+ T cells sorted from blood, taken in a trial of the OX40 agonist ivuxolimab. This clonotype was sampled from an adult with an advanced solid tumor such as melanoma, head and neck, liver or kidney cancer. This sequence joins TRBV19 and TRBJ2-5; tentatively, D is TRBD1 or TRBD2 (5 bases each). CDR3 in amino acids: CASSWDGEETQYF. The CDR3 coding sequence is TGTGCCAGTAGTTGGGACGGGGAAGAGACCCAGTACTTC.